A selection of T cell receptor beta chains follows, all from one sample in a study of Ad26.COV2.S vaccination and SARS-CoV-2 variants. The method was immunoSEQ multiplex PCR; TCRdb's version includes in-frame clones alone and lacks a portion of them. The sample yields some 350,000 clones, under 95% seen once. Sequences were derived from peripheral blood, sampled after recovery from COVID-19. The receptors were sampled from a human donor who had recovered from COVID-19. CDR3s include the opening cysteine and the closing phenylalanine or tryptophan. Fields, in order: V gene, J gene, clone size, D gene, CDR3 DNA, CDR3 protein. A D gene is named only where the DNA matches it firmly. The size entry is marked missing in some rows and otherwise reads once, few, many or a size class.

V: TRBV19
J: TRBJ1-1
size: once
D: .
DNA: TGTGCCAGTAGTATTGGGCAGGGGAACACTGAAGCTTTCTTT
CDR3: CASSIGQGNTEAFF

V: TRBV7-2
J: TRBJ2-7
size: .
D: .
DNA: TGTGCCAGCAGCTTGGCCAGGCAATCCTACGAGCAGTACTTC
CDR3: CASSLARQSYEQYF

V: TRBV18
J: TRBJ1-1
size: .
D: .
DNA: TGTGCCAGCTCACCCGAGGGAGGCCCGAACACTGAAGCTTTCTTT
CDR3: CASSPEGGPNTEAFF

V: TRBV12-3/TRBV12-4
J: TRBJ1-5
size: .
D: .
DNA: TGTGCCAGCAGTCCACAGGGCGCTCAGCCCCAGCATTTT
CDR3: CASSPQGAQPQHF

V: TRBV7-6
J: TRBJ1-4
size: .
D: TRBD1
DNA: TGTGCCAGCAGCTTATACGAACAGGGGGAACTGTTTTTT
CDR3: CASSLYEQGELFF

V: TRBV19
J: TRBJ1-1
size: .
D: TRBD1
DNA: TGTGCCAGTAGCGACCTCAGGGGGTCGGTGTACACTGAAGCTTTCTTT
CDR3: CASSDLRGSVYTEAFF

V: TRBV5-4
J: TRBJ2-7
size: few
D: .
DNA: TGTGCCAGCAGCTTCGTCGACAGAGACGAGCAGTACTTC
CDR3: CASSFVDRDEQYF

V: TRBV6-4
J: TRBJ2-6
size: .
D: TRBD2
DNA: TGTGCCAGCAGTGACTCCGGGGGGGCTGGGGCCAACGTCCTGACTTTC
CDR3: CASSDSGGAGANVLTF

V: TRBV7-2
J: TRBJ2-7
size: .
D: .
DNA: TGTGCCAGCAGCGCCTTTTCATTAATCTACGAGCAGTACTTC
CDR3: CASSAFSLIYEQYF

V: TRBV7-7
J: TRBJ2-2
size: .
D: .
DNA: TGTGCCAGCAGCTTAGGGGTTTCGGGGTTCACCGGGGAGCTGTTTTTT
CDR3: CASSLGVSGFTGELFF

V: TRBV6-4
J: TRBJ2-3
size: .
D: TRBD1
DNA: TGTGCCACCGGGACAGGGGACAAAGATACGCAGTATTTT
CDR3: CATGTGDKDTQYF

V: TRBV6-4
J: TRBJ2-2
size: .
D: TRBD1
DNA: TGTGCCAGCAGTCCGACAGGGAGAGGGATCGGGGAGCTGTTTTTT
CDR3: CASSPTGRGIGELFF

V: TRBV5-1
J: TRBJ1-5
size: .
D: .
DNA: TGCGCCAGCAGCGGGGGGTTAGGCAATCAGCCCCAGCATTTT
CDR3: CASSGGLGNQPQHF

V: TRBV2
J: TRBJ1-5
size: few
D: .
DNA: TGTGCCAGCAGTGACAGGCGGTATAGCAATCAGCCCCAGCATTTT
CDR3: CASSDRRYSNQPQHF

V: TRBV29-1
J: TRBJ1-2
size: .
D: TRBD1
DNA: TGCAGCGTCCCCCCGGGGGACAGGGGCCACTATGGCTACACCTTC
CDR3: CSVPPGDRGHYGYTF

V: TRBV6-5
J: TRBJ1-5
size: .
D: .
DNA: TGTGCCAGCAGTTACCCCGGGGGGGTGGATCAGCCCCAGCATTTT
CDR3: CASSYPGGVDQPQHF

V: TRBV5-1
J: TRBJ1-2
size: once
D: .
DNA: TGCGCCAGCAGCCCATGGACCGAACGCTATGGCTACACCTTC
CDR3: CASSPWTERYGYTF

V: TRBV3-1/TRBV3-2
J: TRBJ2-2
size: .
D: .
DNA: TGTGCCAGCAGCCGCAGTGACTCGAACACCGGGGAGCTGTTTTTT
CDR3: CASSRSDSNTGELFF

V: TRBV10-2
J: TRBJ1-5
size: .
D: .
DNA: TGCGCCAGCAATCCGGGCAATCAGCCCCAGCATTTT
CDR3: CASNPGNQPQHF

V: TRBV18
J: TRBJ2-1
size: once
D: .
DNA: TGTGCCAGCTCACCAGATTTGAGACGGTCCTACAATGAGCAGTTCTTC
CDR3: CASSPDLRRSYNEQFF

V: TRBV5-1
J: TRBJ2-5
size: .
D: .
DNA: TGCGCCAGCAGTCCCGGGACTGTCGCATCGACCCAGTACTTC
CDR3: CASSPGTVASTQYF

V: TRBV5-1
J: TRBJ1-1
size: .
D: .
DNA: TGCGCCAGCAGCGCAGACGCGAACACTGAAGCTTTCTTT
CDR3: CASSADANTEAFF

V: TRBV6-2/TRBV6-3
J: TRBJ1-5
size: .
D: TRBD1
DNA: TGTGCCAGCAGCCCGGACAGGGGGCGGAATCAGCCCCAGCATTTT
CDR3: CASSPDRGRNQPQHF

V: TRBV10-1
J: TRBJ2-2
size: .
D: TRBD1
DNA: TGCGCCAGCAGTGAGGGGACAGTAAACACCGGGGAGCTGTTTTTT
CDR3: CASSEGTVNTGELFF

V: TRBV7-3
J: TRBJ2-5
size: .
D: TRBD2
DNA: TGTGCCAGCAGCTTAATCGCGGGGGGCCTGGAGACCCAGTACTTC
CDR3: CASSLIAGGLETQYF

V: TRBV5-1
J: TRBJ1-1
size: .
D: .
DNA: TGCGCCAGCAGCCAGAACCGGGCGAGCACTGAAGCTTTCTTT
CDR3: CASSQNRASTEAFF

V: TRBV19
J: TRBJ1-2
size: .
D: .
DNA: TGTGCCAGTACAGGAAATAACTATGGCTACACCTTC
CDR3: CASTGNNYGYTF